Each of the 13 T cell receptor beta chains below was sequenced from the same sample in a study of T cells after somatic rescue of genetic block. Sequenced by immunoSEQ multiplex PCR; TCRdb stores in-frame clones only, minus some. Among 100,000 to 120,000 clones, approximately 90% were seen once, and the ten largest hold around 1.5%. The sequenced sample consisted of peripheral blood mononuclear cells (PBMCs). These receptors were collected from a woman under 30.

The chain uses TRBV11-1 and TRBJ1-4; 7 nucleotides line up with TRBD1. This CDR3 comprises 13 residues. CDR1 and CDR2 from the germline V gene are SGHAT and FQDESV (reference sequence). V was pared by 5 bases and J by 5 bases, with 2 bases of the junction left unmatched. The CDR3 here is CASSRTGNEKLFF. CDR3 coding DNA: TGTGCCAGCAGCCGGACAGGAAATGAAAAACTGTTTTTT.

The V and J genes are TRBV5-1 and TRBJ1-2; a weak D match, TRBD1 (5 bases). The CDR3 is 15 residues long. Per the germline V gene, CDR1 is SGHRS and CDR2 is YFSETQ. With 0 bases removed from V and 3 bases from J, the gap between germline ends came to 12 bases. CDR3 loop: CASSLGQTHDYGYTF. CDR3 nucleotides: TGCGCCAGCAGCTTGGGACAGACACACGACTATGGCTACACCTTC.

This chain uses TRBV19 with TRBJ1-5; 9 positions agree with TRBD1. This CDR3 is 18 amino acids long. Germline V lookup: CDR1 LNHDA, CDR2 SQIVND (reference sequence). Trimming cost V 6 bases and J 5 bases; bases outside gene matches: 17. CDR3 in amino acids: CASSKQNTGTGIHQPQHF. In DNA form, the CDR3 reads TGTGCCAGTAGCAAACAAAACACCGGGACAGGGATCCATCAGCCCCAGCATTTT.

The chain carries TRBV7-2 and TRBJ2-1, with 11 positions matching TRBD1. Trimming took 2 bases from V and 9 from J; bases not matched to a gene: 3. The CDR3 spans 14 residues. Germline V gene lookup returns CDR1 SGHTA and CDR2 FQGNSA. The CDR3 here is CASSLRTGGGEQFF. The CDR3 coding sequence is TGTGCCAGCAGCTTAAGGACAGGGGGCGGTGAGCAGTTCTTC.

This rearrangement joins TRBV6-5 to TRBJ1-2; 7 positions agree with TRBD1. The length of the CDR3 is 13 residues. The J segment lost 8 bases and the V segment lost 5 bases, leaving 8 bases of the junction unmatched. CDR1 is MNHEY, CDR2 SVGAGI, per germline. CDR3 in DNA: TGTGCCAGCAGTAGGGCAGGGGGGGCCGGCTACACCTTC. Its translation: CASSRAGGAGYTF.

The chain combines TRBV4-2 with TRBJ1-5; D gene uncertain. The CDR3 consists of 15 residues. V lost 0 bases and J 1 base, leaving 7 bases between the germline ends. CDR1 and CDR2 (germline): LGHNA, YNFKEQ. In DNA, the CDR3 is TGTGCCAGCAGCCAAGATCGGATAAGCAATCAGCCCCAGCATTTT. This gives the protein CASSQDRISNQPQHF.

The genes are TRBV5-1 and TRBJ2-5, with D possibly matching TRBD1 (5 bases). The CDR3 contains 14 residues. Germline V lookup: CDR1 SGHRS, CDR2 YFSETQ. Trimming removed 5 bases from V and 1 base from J, with 12 bases in between. As DNA, the CDR3 is TGCGCCAGCAGTTCTCGAAGGGGCCAAGAGACCCAGTACTTC. This translates into CASSSRRGQETQYF.

The table lists this clone with a count of one. The J gene is TRBJ1-4, the V gene TRBV2; TRBD1 matches 7 bases. Germline V gene sequence: CDR1 SNHLY, CDR2 FYNNEI. The CDR3 loop spans 14 amino acids. J lost 6 bases, V lost 6 bases, and 7 bases had no gene match. The CDR3 sequence is CASRAGQGDEKLFF. The CDR3, as DNA: TGTGCCAGCAGGGCCGGTCAGGGGGATGAAAAACTGTTTTTT.

The J gene is TRBJ1-1, the V gene TRBV19; 7 bases fit TRBD1. V shed 4 bases, J shed 6 bases, and the junction held 8 bases outside the gene matches. Germline CDR1 and CDR2: LNHDA and SQIVND (reference sequence). The CDR3 spans 14 residues. CDR3 sequence reads: CASSTAGGWAEAFF. CDR3 in DNA: TGTGCCAGTAGTACCGCAGGGGGTTGGGCTGAAGCTTTCTTT.

The gene calls are TRBV19 and TRBJ1-3; D call uncertain. Germline CDR1 reads LNHDA; CDR2 reads SQIVND (reference sequence). The ends were cut back, 7 bases at V and 0 bases at J, with 7 bases in the middle. The length of the CDR3 is 13 residues. CDR3 residues: CASKVGSGNTIYF. DNA for the CDR3: TGTGCCAGTAAGGTGGGCTCTGGAAACACCATATATTTT.

This chain connects TRBV6-6 to TRBJ2-7; maybe TRBD2 (6 bases). Trimming took 11 bases from V and 1 from J, leaving 18 bases between them. Looked up from germline, CDR1 is MNHNY and CDR2 is SVGAGI (reference sequence). The CDR3 is 14 residues long. The CDR3: CASSGEGRSYEQYF. DNA for the CDR3: TGTGCCTCCTCTGGTGAGGGGAGGTCCTACGAGCAGTACTTC.

The chain combines TRBV5-1 with TRBJ1-6; no clear D gene. CDR1 SGHRS and CDR2 YFSETQ come from the germline V gene. The CDR3 loop spans 15 amino acids. Between the trimmed V and J ends, which lost 0 bases and 5 bases, there was a span of 9 bases. The CDR3 sequence: CASSLAVGNNSPLHF. The DNA for the CDR3 is TGCGCCAGCAGCTTGGCGGTAGGGAATAATTCACCCCTCCACTTT.

This clone turned up a few times. The chain links TRBV18 to TRBJ2-5; D remains ambiguous. The CDR3 is 12 residues long. The ends were cut back, 2 bases at V and 0 bases at J, with 1 base in the middle. CDR1 and CDR2 (germline): KGHSH, LQKENI. CDR3 loop: CASSPYQETQYF. Written as DNA, the CDR3 is TGTGCCAGCTCACCATACCAAGAGACCCAGTACTTC.